What follows are 30 T cell receptor beta chains derived from one specimen sequenced in a study of blood T cell repertoires in COVID-19. Only in-frame clones appear in the TCRdb table, and some are missing; sequencing was by immunoSEQ multiplex PCR. The sample consists of over 55,000 clones, roughly 87% of them appearing once. Sequencing was performed on peripheral blood. The receptors were sampled from a woman of 80 years or more with acute or convalescent COVID-19.

V is TRBV3-1 (or the pseudogene TRBV3-2) and J is TRBJ1-6; D gene ambiguous. The germline V gene has CDR1 LGHDT and CDR2 YNNKEL (reference sequence). Trimming pared 4 bases from V and 7 bases from J, leaving 8 bases between. CDR3 length: 13 amino acids. CDR3 in amino acids: CASSPRANSPLHF. In DNA, the CDR3 is TGTGCCAGCAGCCCGCGGGCAAATTCACCCCTCCACTTT.

The chain recombines TRBV6-5 with TRBJ1-2; 8 bases agree with TRBD1. V lost 6 bases to trimming and J lost 7 bases; unmatched junction nucleotides: 10. The CDR3 is 14 residues long. CDR1 is MNHEY and CDR2 is SVGAGI in the germline V gene. The CDR3 nucleotides are TGTGCCAGCAGAGACAGGGGAGGAAAGGGTGGCTACACCTTC. As protein: CASRDRGGKGGYTF.

This chain joins TRBV11-2 and TRBJ2-7; 11 positions match TRBD2. Germline V gene sequence: CDR1 SGHAT, CDR2 FQNNGV. Trimming took 3 bases from V and 3 from J; bases not matched to a gene: 4. The CDR3 totals 15 residues. CDR3 protein: CASSFRLAGIYEQYF. DNA for the CDR3: TGTGCCAGCAGCTTTAGACTAGCGGGAATCTACGAGCAGTACTTC.

The chain carries TRBV30 and TRBJ2-2; 7 bases align to TRBD2. This CDR3 contains 16 residues. CDR1 is GTSNPN and CDR2 is SVGIG in the germline V gene (reference sequence). The junction had 9 bases not matched to a gene; V was cut back by 0 bases and J by 5 bases. The CDR3 loop is CAWSVGTGGLTGELFF. In DNA form, the CDR3 reads TGTGCCTGGAGTGTTGGGACGGGAGGATTGACCGGGGAGCTGTTTTTT.

A note on this clone: The identical CDR3 is also encoded by other nucleotide sequences in the sample. The chain links TRBV28 to TRBJ1-2, with D possibly TRBD1 on 5 matching bases. Germline lookup yields CDR1 MDHEN and CDR2 SYDVKM. The CDR3 runs 15 residues. V was cut by 2 bases and J by 1 base, with 11 bases left in between. DNA for the CDR3: TGTGCCAGCAGTTTACTAGGGACTGGTAACTATGGCTACACCTTC. This translates into CASSLLGTGNYGYTF.

The chain recombines TRBV27 with TRBJ1-1, with 8 bases that match TRBD1. This CDR3 is built from 15 residues. The V segment lost 1 base and the J segment 3 bases; nucleotides outside the gene matches: 4. Germline CDR1 is MNHEY and CDR2 is SMNVEV (reference sequence). The CDR3, as DNA: TGTGCCAGCAGTTTATTGGCAGGGGGCTACACTGAAGCTTTCTTT. It encodes CASSLLAGGYTEAFF.

The chain has TRBV10-2 and TRBJ1-6; D is unclear. Germline CDR1 WSHSY, CDR2 SAAADI. The V and J ends lost 5 bases and 0 bases respectively, with 8 bases between them. The length of the CDR3 is 15 residues. In nucleotides, the CDR3 is TGCGCCAGCAGTTCTCCGAGCTCCTATAATTCACCCCTCCACTTT. Its protein is CASSSPSSYNSPLHF.

The CDR3 DNA reads TGCAGCGTTGAATGGTTGGGGGCCCAGACGCAGTATTTT. Protein sequence: CSVEWLGAQTQYF. The rearrangement links TRBV29-1 to TRBJ2-3; weak D call: TRBD1 (6 bases). This CDR3 spans 13 amino acids. Germline CDR1 reads SQVTM; CDR2 reads ANQGSEA. V lost 2 bases, J lost 9 bases, and 15 bases lay in between.

The genes are TRBV5-1 and TRBJ2-6; 9 nucleotides match TRBD2. Germline CDR1 and CDR2: SGHRS and YFSETQ. V trimming: 1 base; J trimming: 2 bases; junction bases outside the gene matches: 7. This CDR3 region has 18 residues. CDR3 sequence: CASSLIAGVVAGANVLTF. For the CDR3, the DNA is TGCGCCAGCAGCTTGATAGCGGGAGTTGTAGCTGGGGCCAACGTCCTGACTTTC. The entire variable domain, with the rest obtained from reference TRBV5-1 and TRBJ2-6, is as follows: KAGVTQTPRYLIKTRGQQVTLSCSPISGHRSVSWYQQTPGQGLQFLFEYFSETQRNKGNFPGRFSGRQFSNSRSEMNVSTLELGDSALYLCASSLIAGVVAGANVLTFGAGSRLTVL.

The gene calls are TRBV5-3 and TRBJ1-5; D gene uncertain. TRBV5-3 belongs to the ORF category, with a function that is uncertain. The CDR3 totals 14 residues. V lost 2 bases, J lost 3 bases, and 9 bases lay in between. CDR3 amino acids: CARSFENINQPQHF. The CDR3 DNA reads TGTGCCAGAAGCTTCGAAAACATCAATCAGCCCCAGCATTTT.

The chain employs TRBV7-9 and TRBJ2-7; 8 nucleotides align to TRBD2. With V trimmed by 5 bases and J by 3 bases, 6 bases remained unmatched. The CDR3 covers 14 residues. The germline V gene has CDR1 SEHNR and CDR2 FQNEAQ (reference sequence). Here the CDR3 DNA reads TGTGCCAGCAGCCCACTAGCGGTGTACTACGAGCAGTACTTC. Its protein product is CASSPLAVYYEQYF.

The gene calls are TRBV7-2 and TRBJ2-1; the D is unclear. Germline V gene sequence: CDR1 SGHTA, CDR2 FQGNSA. Deletions cut 0 bases from V and 4 bases from J, with 10 bases between. There are 15 residues in the CDR3. DNA of the CDR3: TGTGCCAGCAGCTTAGCCAGTTCGGGTTACAATGAGCAGTTCTTC. It encodes CASSLASSGYNEQFF.

This clone occurred once. The chain combines TRBV30 with TRBJ1-1, with a weak D call TRBD1 (5 bases). Germline V gene data show CDR1 as GTSNPN and CDR2 as SVGIG (reference sequence). The CDR3 extends over 11 amino acids. V shed 2 bases and J shed 7 bases, with 8 bases lying between them. The CDR3 sequence is CAWSPDSEAFF. CDR3 coding DNA: TGTGCCTGGAGTCCAGACAGTGAAGCTTTCTTT.

The genes are TRBV6-5 and TRBJ1-1, with TRBD1 identical over 9 bases. Per germline, CDR1 MNHEY and CDR2 SVGAGI. The CDR3 extends over 15 amino acids. Trimming took 1 base from V and 6 from J; bases not matched to a gene: 6. CDR3: CASSYLQGALAEAFF. CDR3 coding DNA: TGTGCCAGCAGTTACTTACAGGGGGCGCTTGCTGAAGCTTTCTTT.

The V and J genes are TRBV7-9 and TRBJ1-1; 9 nucleotides match TRBD1. Germline CDR1 is SEHNR and CDR2 is FQNEAQ (reference sequence). The V segment lost 5 bases and the J segment 4 bases; nucleotides outside the gene matches: 5. CDR3 size: 14 residues. The DNA for the CDR3 is TGTGCCAGCAGCATCCGACAGGGGGGCACTGAAGCTTTCTTT. As protein: CASSIRQGGTEAFF.

This rearrangement joins TRBV27 to TRBJ2-3; possibly TRBD2 for D (7 bases). V lost 2 bases and J 1 base, leaving 10 bases between the germline ends. The CDR3 totals 15 residues. Looked up from germline, CDR1 is MNHEY and CDR2 is SMNVEV (reference sequence). The CDR3 sequence: CASSLAGARTDTQYF. CDR3 nucleotide sequence: TGTGCCAGCAGTTTAGCGGGGGCCCGCACAGATACGCAGTATTTT.

The chain joins TRBV7-2 to TRBJ1-6; 7 bases align to TRBD1. CDR1 SGHTA and CDR2 FQGNSA come from the germline V gene. V trimming: 7 bases; J trimming: 7 bases; junction bases outside the gene matches: 4. This CDR3 contains 13 residues. CDR3 sequence: CASNLQGNSPLHF. CDR3 nucleotides: TGTGCCAGCAATTTACAGGGGAATTCACCCCTCCACTTT.

This clone was seen only a few times. This rearrangement joins TRBV7-2 to TRBJ1-2; 8 positions agree with TRBD1. Germline V gene data show CDR1 as SGHTA and CDR2 as FQGNSA. The CDR3 totals 14 residues. With 5 bases clipped from V and 4 bases from J, the junction kept 6 bases outside the gene matches. CDR3 residues: CASSTQTGVYGYTF. The CDR3 DNA reads TGTGCCAGCAGCACCCAGACAGGGGTCTATGGCTACACCTTC. Using reference TRBV7-2 and TRBJ1-2 for the parts outside the CDR3, the full variable domain is GAGVSQSPSNKVTEKGKDVELRCDPISGHTALYWYRQSLGQGLEFLIYFQGNSAPDKSGLPSDRFSAERTGGSVSTLTIQRTQQEDSAVYLCASSTQTGVYGYTFGSGTRLTVV.

The chain has TRBV6-1 and TRBJ2-4, with D possibly TRBD1 on 6 matching bases. Germline V CDR1 and CDR2: MNHNS, SASEGT. Between the trimmed V and J ends, which lost 3 bases and 1 base, there was a span of 10 bases. The CDR3 length is 15 residues. The CDR3 bases are TGTGCCAGCAGTGACAGGGGCACGGCCAAAAACATTCAGTACTTC. Amino acids: CASSDRGTAKNIQYF.

The V call is TRBV4-1, the J call TRBJ1-4; weak D call: TRBD1 (6 bases). The germline V gene encodes CDR1 MGHRA and CDR2 YSYEKL. The CDR3 has 15 residues. The V gene lost 1 base and the J gene lost 5 bases, with 11 bases spanning the gap. The CDR3 nucleotides read TGCGCCAGCAGCCAAGGGACAGCCACGAATGAAAAACTGTTTTTT. Translation gives CASSQGTATNEKLFF.

This clone was counted only a few times. This sequence joins TRBV4-1 and TRBJ1-2; no clear D gene. Germline V lookup: CDR1 MGHRA, CDR2 YSYEKL. Trimming took 1 base from V and 4 from J, leaving 7 bases between them. The CDR3 totals 13 residues. The CDR3 protein is CASSQGFSYGYTF. DNA of the CDR3: TGCGCCAGCAGCCAAGGATTCAGCTATGGCTACACCTTC.

V is TRBV10-3 and J is TRBJ1-2; tentative D call: TRBD1 (5 bases). The CDR3 runs to 13 residues. V was shortened by 4 bases and J by 9 bases, with 15 bases between the two germline ends. Germline assignment: CDR1 ENHRY and CDR2 SYGVKD. CDR3 nucleotide sequence: TGTGCCATCAGTGTGGGGGGGACTTATAGCTACACCTTC. It specifies CAISVGGTYSYTF.

This clone has a handful of counts. The chain is built from TRBV6-5 and TRBJ1-6, with 9 bases matching TRBD1. In germline, CDR1 is MNHEY, CDR2 SVGAGI. CDR3 length: 13 residues. Trimming took 5 bases from V and 8 from J; bases not matched to a gene: 1. This chain's CDR3 is CASSRQGDSPLHF. In DNA, the CDR3 is TGTGCCAGCAGTCGACAGGGGGATTCACCCCTCCACTTT.

This chain connects TRBV29-1 to TRBJ2-1, with a weak D call TRBD1 (6 bases). From germline, CDR1 is SQVTM and CDR2 ANQGSEA. V was pared by 7 bases and J by 4 bases, with 8 bases between. This CDR3 comprises 11 residues. CDR3 protein: CSAGQYNEQFF. DNA for the CDR3: TGCAGCGCTGGACAGTACAATGAGCAGTTCTTC.

The CDR3 loop is CASSHTGTGSGGYTF. For the CDR3, the DNA is TGCGCCAGCAGCCACACCGGGACAGGGAGCGGGGGCTACACCTTC. The chain carries TRBV4-3 and TRBJ1-2; the match to TRBD1 covers 9 bases. CDR1 LGHNA and CDR2 YSLEER come from the germline V gene. The CDR3 runs to 15 residues. The V gene end was trimmed by 3 bases and the J gene end by 8 bases; junction bases not matched to a gene: 10.

J is TRBJ2-1 and V is TRBV7-9; tentative D call: TRBD2 (6 bases). This CDR3 has 15 amino acids. Looked up from germline, CDR1 is SEHNR and CDR2 is FQNEAQ (reference sequence). The V and J ends lost 5 bases and 5 bases respectively, with 16 bases between them. This CDR3 reads CASSPWGDKNNEQFF. CDR3 in DNA: TGTGCCAGCAGCCCCTGGGGGGATAAAAACAATGAGCAGTTCTTC. Full variable domain (missing parts from reference TRBV7-9 and TRBJ2-1): DTGVSQNPRHKITKRGQNVTFRCDPISEHNRLYWYRQTLGQGPEFLTYFQNEAQLEKSRLLSDRFSAERPKGSFSTLEIQRTEQGDSAMYLCASSPWGDKNNEQFFGPGTRLTVL.

The gene calls are TRBV7-9 and TRBJ2-1; 11 nucleotides line up with TRBD2. The CDR3 runs to 16 residues. The germline V gene has CDR1 SEHNR and CDR2 FQNEAQ (reference sequence). V lost 4 bases and J lost 1; bases outside the gene matches: 3. The CDR3 protein is CASSSTSGKSYNEQFF. The CDR3 DNA reads TGTGCCAGCAGCTCGACTAGCGGGAAATCCTACAATGAGCAGTTCTTC.

J is TRBJ2-5 and V is TRBV2; possible D gene TRBD2, 5 bases. The germline CDR1 and CDR2 sequences are SNHLY and FYNNEI. The CDR3 is made up of 13 amino acids. Trimming took 5 bases from V and 2 from J, leaving 9 bases between them. CDR3 nucleotide sequence: TGTGCCAGCAGTCTGGACTTGCAAGAGACCCAGTACTTC. Translating gives CASSLDLQETQYF.

V gene TRBV5-1 combines with J gene TRBJ2-1; TRBD2 matches at 9 bases. The CDR3 has 17 amino acids. Germline assignment: CDR1 SGHRS and CDR2 YFSETQ. The ends lost 4 bases at V and 2 bases at J; junction bases unmatched: 10. The CDR3 is CASSAPGGLAPYNEQFF. DNA of the CDR3: TGCGCCAGCAGCGCTCCGGGGGGACTAGCACCCTACAATGAGCAGTTCTTC.

The chain uses TRBV4-1 and TRBJ2-2; D is uncertain. CDR3 size: 15 residues. CDR1 is MGHRA, CDR2 YSYEKL, per germline. Trimming stripped 2 bases from V and 1 base from J, with 8 bases between. Written as DNA, the CDR3 is TGCGCCAGCAGCCAATGGGCCCAGAACACCGGGGAGCTGTTTTTT. It yields the protein CASSQWAQNTGELFF.